The clone carrying this T cell receptor beta chain has a handful of counts. The data are from a study of blood T cell repertoires in COVID-19. The germline V gene encodes CDR1 SNHLY and CDR2 FYNNEI. This CDR3 has 14 amino acids. Between the trimmed V and J ends, which lost 9 bases and 6 bases, there was a span of 20 bases. The table came from immunoSEQ multiplex PCR; TCRdb's copy has only in-frame clones and leaves some out. The sample shows 40,000 to 45,000 clones, around 80% of them seen only once. This TCR came from a man aged 80 or over with acute or convalescent COVID-19. The rearrangement links TRBV2 to TRBJ1-1, with a tentative D call TRBD1 (6 bases). The specimen was peripheral blood. The CDR3, as DNA: TGTGCCAGTGGGGGGGCCCCAACCCTCTCTGAAGCTTTCTTT. It encodes CASGGAPTLSEAFF. Complete variable domain (other parts from reference TRBV2 and TRBJ1-1): EPEVTQTPSHQVTQMGQEVILRCVPISNHLYFYWYRQILGQKVEFLVSFYNNEISEKSEIFDDQFSVERPDGSNFTLKIRSTKLEDSAMYFCASGGAPTLSEAFFGQGTRLTVV.